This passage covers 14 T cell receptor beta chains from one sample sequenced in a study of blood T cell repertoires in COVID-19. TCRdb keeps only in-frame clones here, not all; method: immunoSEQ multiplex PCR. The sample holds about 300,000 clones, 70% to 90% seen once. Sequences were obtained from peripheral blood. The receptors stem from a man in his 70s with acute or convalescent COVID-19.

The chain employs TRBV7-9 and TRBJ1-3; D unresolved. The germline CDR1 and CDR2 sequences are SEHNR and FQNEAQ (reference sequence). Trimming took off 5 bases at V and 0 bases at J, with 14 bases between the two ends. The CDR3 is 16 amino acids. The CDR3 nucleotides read TGTGCCAGCAGCCCCCCCGGGATGGGCTCTGGAAACACCATATATTTT. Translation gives CASSPPGMGSGNTIYF.

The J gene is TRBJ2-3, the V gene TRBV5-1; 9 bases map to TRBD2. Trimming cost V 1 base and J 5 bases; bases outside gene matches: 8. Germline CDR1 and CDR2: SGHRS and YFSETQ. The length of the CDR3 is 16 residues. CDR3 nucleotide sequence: TGCGCCAGCAGCTTGTATCGCGGGGGGGCGGGAGATACGCAGTATTTT. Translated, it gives CASSLYRGGAGDTQYF.

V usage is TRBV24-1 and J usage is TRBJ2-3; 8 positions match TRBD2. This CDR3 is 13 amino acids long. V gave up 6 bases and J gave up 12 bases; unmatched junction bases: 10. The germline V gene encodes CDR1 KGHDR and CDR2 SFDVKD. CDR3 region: CATSMPSGFPQYF. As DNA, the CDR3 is TGTGCCACCAGTATGCCTAGCGGGTTCCCCCAGTATTTT.

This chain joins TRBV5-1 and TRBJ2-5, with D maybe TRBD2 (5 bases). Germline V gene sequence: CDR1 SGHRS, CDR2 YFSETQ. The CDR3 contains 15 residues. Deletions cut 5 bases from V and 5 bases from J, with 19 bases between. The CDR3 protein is CASSLAGVLSETQYF. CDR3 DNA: TGCGCCAGCAGTCTGGCCGGGGTTTTATCGGAGACCCAGTACTTC.

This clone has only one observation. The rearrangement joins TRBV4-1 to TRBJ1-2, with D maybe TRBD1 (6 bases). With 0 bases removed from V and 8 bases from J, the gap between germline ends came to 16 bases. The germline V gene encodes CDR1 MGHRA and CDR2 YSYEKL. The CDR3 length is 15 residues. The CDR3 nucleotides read TGCGCCAGCAGCCAAGATGCTCTGGGGGCAGGAGGCTACACCTTC. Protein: CASSQDALGAGGYTF.

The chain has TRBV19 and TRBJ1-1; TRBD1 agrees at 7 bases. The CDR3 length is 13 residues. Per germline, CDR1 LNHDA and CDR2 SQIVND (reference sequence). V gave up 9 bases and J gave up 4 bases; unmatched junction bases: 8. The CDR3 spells CASSSGGGTEAFF. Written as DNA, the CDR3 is TGTGCCAGCTCTTCAGGGGGAGGCACTGAAGCTTTCTTT.

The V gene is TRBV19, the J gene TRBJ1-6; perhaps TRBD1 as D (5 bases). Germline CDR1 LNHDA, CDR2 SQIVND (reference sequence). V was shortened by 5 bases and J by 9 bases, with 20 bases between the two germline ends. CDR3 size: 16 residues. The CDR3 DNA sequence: TGTGCCAGTAGTGCGCGCCGACAGTCCTCTTCTTCACCCCTCCACTTT. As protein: CASSARRQSSSSPLHF.

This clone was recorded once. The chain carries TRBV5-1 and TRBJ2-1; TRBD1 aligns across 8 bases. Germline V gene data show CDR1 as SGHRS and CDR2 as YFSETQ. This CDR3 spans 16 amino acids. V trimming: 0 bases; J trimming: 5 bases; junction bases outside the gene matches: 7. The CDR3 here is CASSLVAGQGNNEQFF. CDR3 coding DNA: TGCGCCAGCAGCTTGGTTGCTGGACAGGGTAACAATGAGCAGTTCTTC.

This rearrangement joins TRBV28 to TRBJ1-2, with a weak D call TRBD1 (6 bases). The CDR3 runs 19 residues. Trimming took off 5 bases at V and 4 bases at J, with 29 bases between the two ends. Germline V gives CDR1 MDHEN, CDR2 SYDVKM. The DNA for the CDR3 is TGTGCCAGCAGTCCTTACAACCCGAAGACACACAGGGTCCTCTATGGCTACACCTTC. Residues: CASSPYNPKTHRVLYGYTF.

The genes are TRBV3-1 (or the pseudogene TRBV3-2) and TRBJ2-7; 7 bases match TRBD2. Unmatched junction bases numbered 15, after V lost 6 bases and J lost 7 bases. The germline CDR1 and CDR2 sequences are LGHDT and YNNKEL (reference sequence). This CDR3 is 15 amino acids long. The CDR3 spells CASRPGGGSWDEQYF. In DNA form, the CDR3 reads TGTGCCAGCAGACCAGGAGGCGGGAGCTGGGATGAGCAGTACTTC.

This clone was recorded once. As DNA, the CDR3 is TGTGCCAGCAGTGAACGGCTAGGGGCTGGCTACACCTTC. Its translation is CASSERLGAGYTF. This chain uses TRBV2 with TRBJ1-2, with TRBD1 as a possible D gene (5 bases). V was cut by 2 bases and J by 7 bases, with 11 bases left in between. The CDR3 totals 13 residues. CDR1 and CDR2 from the germline V gene are SNHLY and FYNNEI.

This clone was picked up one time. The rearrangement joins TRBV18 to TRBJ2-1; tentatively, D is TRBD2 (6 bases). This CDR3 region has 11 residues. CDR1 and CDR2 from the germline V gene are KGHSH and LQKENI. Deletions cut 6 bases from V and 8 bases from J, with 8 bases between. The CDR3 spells CASSTRHEQFF. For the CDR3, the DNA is TGTGCCAGCTCGACTAGACATGAGCAGTTCTTC.

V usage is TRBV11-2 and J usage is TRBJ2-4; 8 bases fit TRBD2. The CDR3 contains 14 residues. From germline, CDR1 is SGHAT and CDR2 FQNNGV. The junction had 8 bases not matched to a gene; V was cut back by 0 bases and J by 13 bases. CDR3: CASSLDSSGTVQYF. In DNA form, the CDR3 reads TGTGCCAGCAGCTTAGATAGTAGCGGGACCGTACAGTACTTC.

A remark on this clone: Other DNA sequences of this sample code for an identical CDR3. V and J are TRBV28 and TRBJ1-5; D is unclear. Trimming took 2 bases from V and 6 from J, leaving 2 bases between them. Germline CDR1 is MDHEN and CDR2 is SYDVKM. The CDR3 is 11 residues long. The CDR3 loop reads CASSLRQPQHF. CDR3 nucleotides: TGTGCCAGCAGTTTACGTCAGCCCCAGCATTTT.